Shown below are 7 T cell receptor beta chains from a single sample sequenced in a study of cytomegalovirus exposure and HLA in healthy donors. Repertoires were generated with immunoSEQ multiplex PCR, while TCRdb's copy carries only in-frame clones and drops some. The repertoire consists of approximately 150,000 clones, with roughly 90% occurring once and the leading ten covering about 4.9%. What was sequenced was PBMCs. Receptors originate from a man between 18 and 35 years old in good health and CMV-seropositive.

This clone was observed a single time. This chain connects TRBV12-1 to TRBJ2-2; TRBD2, the table's D call, lacks a check against the DNA. TRBV12-1 is recorded as a pseudogene. This CDR3 region has 18 residues. This CDR3 reads CASSFPQREGRDTGELFF. The CDR3 DNA reads TGTGCCAGCAGCTTCCCCCAGCGGGAGGGCCGGGACACCGGGGAGCTGTTTTTT.

The chain uses TRBV5-5 and TRBJ1-1, with unresolved D. This CDR3 is built from 15 residues. The V gene lost 3 bases and the J gene lost 5 bases, with 17 bases spanning the gap. Germline V gives CDR1 SGHKS, CDR2 YYEKEE (reference sequence). CDR3 sequence reads: CASSSFSERETEAFF. The CDR3 region has the DNA TGTGCCAGCAGCTCCTTCAGTGAGCGTGAAACTGAAGCTTTCTTT.

This chain links TRBV30 with TRBJ1-2; D call uncertain. CDR3 length: 14 residues. V dropped 0 bases and J dropped 2 bases, with 10 bases sitting between them. CDR1 is GTSNPN and CDR2 is SVGIG in the germline V gene (reference sequence). The DNA of the CDR3 is TGTGCCTGGAGTGTAGGCAGGCTCAACTATGGCTACACCTTC. Its protein is CAWSVGRLNYGYTF.

The rearrangement joins TRBV27 to TRBJ1-1; TRBD1 aligns across 8 bases. The V segment lost 3 bases and the J segment 0 bases; nucleotides outside the gene matches: 3. This CDR3 spans 15 amino acids. Looked up from germline, CDR1 is MNHEY and CDR2 is SMNVEV (reference sequence). The DNA of the CDR3 is TGTGCCAGCAGTTTCGGACAGGGTTTGAACACTGAAGCTTTCTTT. Encoded protein: CASSFGQGLNTEAFF.

The chain combines TRBV29-1 with TRBJ1-2; no definite D call. V lost 4 bases, J lost 2 bases, and 11 bases lay in between. Germline CDR1 SQVTM, CDR2 ANQGSEA. This CDR3 spans 13 amino acids. CDR3 loop: CSVGRELNYGYTF. The CDR3 DNA is TGCAGCGTTGGAAGAGAACTCAACTATGGCTACACCTTC.

V gene TRBV19 combines with J gene TRBJ1-2; D unclear. Germline lookup yields CDR1 LNHDA and CDR2 SQIVND (reference sequence). With 3 bases removed from V and 2 bases from J, the gap between germline ends came to 13 bases. The CDR3 runs to 15 residues. As DNA, the CDR3 is TGTGCCAGTAGTATCCGGAGGGATCAGAACTATGGCTACACCTTC. Its protein product is CASSIRRDQNYGYTF.

The chain is built from TRBV2 and TRBJ2-3; 8 bases line up with TRBD2. J lost 2 bases, V lost 6 bases, and 7 bases had no gene match. The CDR3 has 15 amino acids. Germline V gives CDR1 SNHLY, CDR2 FYNNEI. DNA of the CDR3: TGTGCCAGCAGAAGGACTAGCTCCGACACAGATACGCAGTATTTT. Protein: CASRRTSSDTDTQYF.